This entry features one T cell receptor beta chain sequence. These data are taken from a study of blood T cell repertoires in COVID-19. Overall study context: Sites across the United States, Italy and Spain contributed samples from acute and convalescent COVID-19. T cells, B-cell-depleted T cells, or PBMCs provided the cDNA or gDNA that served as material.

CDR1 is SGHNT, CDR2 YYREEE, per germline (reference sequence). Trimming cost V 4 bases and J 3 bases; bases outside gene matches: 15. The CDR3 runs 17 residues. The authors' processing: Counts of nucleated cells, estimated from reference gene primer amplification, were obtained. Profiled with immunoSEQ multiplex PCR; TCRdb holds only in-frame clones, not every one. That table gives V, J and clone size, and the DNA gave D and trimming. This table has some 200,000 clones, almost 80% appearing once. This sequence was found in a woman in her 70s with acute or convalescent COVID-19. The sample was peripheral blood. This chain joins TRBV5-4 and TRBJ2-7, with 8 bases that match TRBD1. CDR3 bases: TGTGCCAGCAGCCTACAGGGGGGAACTCTTCCTTACTACGAGCAGTACTTC. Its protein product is CASSLQGGTLPYYEQYF.